The entry that follows covers one T cell receptor beta chain sequence. Its antigen is undetermined. This sample stems from a study of T cell responses to AZD1222 COVID-19 vaccine. Regarding the study as a whole: Baseline seropositivity occurred in only a handful of AZD1222 recipients. Spike was spanned by vaccine-associated CD4 TCRs, which were dominant at 160-218 and 743-854. Per reports, nearly half of all spike-specific TCRs target regions that are unmutated in variants. Clonal diversity may have been underestimated, and the donors were mostly white British, with more females than males.

This CDR3 comprises 18 residues. Germline V gene data show CDR1 as SGHDT and CDR2 as YYEEEE. After removal of 3 bases from V and 2 bases from J, the junction contained 8 bases not matched to a gene. Profiled with immunoSEQ multiplex PCR; TCRdb holds only in-frame clones, not every one. This table holds 85,000 to 90,000 clones, more than 70% found once. This material consisted of peripheral blood, taken 28 days after the second AZD1222 dose. This TCR came from an adult who received the AZD1222 COVID-19 vaccine. The chain links TRBV5-6 to TRBJ2-5, with 15 bases that match TRBD2. In nucleotides, the CDR3 is TGTGCCAGCAGCTCCGGACTAGCGGGGGGGCCAGGGCAAGAGACCCAGTACTTC. Protein product: CASSSGLAGGPGQETQYF.